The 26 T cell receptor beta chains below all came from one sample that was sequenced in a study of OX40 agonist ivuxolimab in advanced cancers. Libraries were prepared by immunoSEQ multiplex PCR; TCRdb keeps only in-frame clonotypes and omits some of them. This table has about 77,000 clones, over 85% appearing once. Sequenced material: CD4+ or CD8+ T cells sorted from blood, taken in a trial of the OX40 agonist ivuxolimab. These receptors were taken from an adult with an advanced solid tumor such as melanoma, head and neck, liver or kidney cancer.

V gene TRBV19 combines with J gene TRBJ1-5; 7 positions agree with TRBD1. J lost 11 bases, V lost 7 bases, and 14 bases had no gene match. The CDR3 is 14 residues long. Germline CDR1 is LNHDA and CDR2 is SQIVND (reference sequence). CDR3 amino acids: CASTPGQSFEAQHF. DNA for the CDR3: TGTGCCAGTACCCCGGGACAGTCTTTCGAGGCCCAGCATTTT.

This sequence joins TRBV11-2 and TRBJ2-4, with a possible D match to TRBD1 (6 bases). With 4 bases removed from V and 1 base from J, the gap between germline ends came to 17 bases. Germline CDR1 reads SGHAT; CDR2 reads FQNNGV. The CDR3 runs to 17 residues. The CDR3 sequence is CASSSSLGDRAKNIQYF. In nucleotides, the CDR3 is TGTGCCAGCAGCTCATCATTGGGCGACAGGGCCAAAAACATTCAGTACTTC.

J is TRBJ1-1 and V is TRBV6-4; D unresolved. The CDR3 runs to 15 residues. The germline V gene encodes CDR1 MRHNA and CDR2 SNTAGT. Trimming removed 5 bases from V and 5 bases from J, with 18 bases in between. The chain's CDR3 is CASSKPGPVVTEAFF. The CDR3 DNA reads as TGTGCCAGCAGTAAACCCGGGCCCGTCGTAACTGAAGCTTTCTTT.

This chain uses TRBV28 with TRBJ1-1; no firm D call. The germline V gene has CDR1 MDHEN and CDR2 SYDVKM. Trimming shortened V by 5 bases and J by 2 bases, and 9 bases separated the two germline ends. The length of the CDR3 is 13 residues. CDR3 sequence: CASSPVVNTEAFF. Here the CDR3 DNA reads TGTGCCAGCAGTCCTGTCGTAAACACTGAAGCTTTCTTT.

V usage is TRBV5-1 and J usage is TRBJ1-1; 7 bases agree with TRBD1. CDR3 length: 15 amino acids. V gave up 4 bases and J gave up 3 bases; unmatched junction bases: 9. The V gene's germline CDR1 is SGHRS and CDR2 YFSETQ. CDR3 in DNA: TGCGCCAGCAGCCCGAACAGGGGCCGGGACACTGAAGCTTTCTTT. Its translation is CASSPNRGRDTEAFF.

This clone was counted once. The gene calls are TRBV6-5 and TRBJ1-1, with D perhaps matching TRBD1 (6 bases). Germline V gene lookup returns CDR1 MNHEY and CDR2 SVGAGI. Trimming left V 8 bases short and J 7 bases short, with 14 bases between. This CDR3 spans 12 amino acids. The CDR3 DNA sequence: TGTGCCAGCTTCGCACAGGGTTTTGAAGCTTTCTTT. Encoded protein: CASFAQGFEAFF.

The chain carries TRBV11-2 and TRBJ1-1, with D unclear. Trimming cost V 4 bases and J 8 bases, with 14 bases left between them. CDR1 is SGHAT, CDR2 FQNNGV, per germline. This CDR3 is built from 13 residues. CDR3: CASSSSPGGEAFF. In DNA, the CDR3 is TGTGCCAGCAGCTCCAGCCCGGGTGGGGAAGCTTTCTTT.

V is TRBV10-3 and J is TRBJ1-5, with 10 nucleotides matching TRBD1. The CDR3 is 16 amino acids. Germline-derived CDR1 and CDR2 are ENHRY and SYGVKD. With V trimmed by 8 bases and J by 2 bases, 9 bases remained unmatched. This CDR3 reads CAIGTGDPFGNQPQHF. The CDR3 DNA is TGTGCCATCGGGACAGGGGATCCGTTTGGCAATCAGCCCCAGCATTTT.

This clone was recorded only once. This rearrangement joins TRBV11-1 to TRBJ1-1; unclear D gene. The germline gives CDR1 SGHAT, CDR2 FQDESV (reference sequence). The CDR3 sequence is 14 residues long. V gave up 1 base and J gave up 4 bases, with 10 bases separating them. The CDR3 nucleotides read TGTGCCAGCAGCTTAGGGGGAGGGAGCACTGAAGCTTTCTTT. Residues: CASSLGGGSTEAFF. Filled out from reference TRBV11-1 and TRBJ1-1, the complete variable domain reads EAEVAQSPRYKITEKSQAVAFWCDPISGHATLYWYRQILGQGPELLVQFQDESVVDDSQLPKDRFSAERLKGVDSTLKIQPAELGDSAMYLCASSLGGGSTEAFFGQGTRLTVV.

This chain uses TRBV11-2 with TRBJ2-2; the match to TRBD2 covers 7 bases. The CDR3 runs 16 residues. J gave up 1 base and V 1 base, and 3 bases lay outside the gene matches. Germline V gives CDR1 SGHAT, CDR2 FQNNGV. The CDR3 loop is CASSLVGGMNTGELFF. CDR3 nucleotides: TGTGCCAGCAGCTTAGTCGGGGGGATGAACACCGGGGAGCTGTTTTTT.

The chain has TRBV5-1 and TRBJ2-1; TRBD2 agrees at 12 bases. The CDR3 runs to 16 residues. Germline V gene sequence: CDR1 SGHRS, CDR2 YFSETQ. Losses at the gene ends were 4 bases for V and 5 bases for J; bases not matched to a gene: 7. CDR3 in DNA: TGCGCCAGCAGCCAGCTACTAGCGGGGGGTAACAATGAGCAGTTCTTC. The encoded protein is CASSQLLAGGNNEQFF. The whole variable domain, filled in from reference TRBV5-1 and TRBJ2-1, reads KAGVTQTPRYLIKTRGQQVTLSCSPISGHRSVSWYQQTPGQGLQFLFEYFSETQRNKGNFPGRFSGRQFSNSRSEMNVSTLELGDSALYLCASSQLLAGGNNEQFFGPGTRLTVL.

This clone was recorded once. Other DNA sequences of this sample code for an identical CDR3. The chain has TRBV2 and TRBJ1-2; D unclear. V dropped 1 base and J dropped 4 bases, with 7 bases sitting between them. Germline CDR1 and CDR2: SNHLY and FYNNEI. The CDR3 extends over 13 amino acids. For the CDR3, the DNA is TGTGCCAGCAGTGAAGTTCGGACCTATGGCTACACCTTC. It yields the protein CASSEVRTYGYTF.

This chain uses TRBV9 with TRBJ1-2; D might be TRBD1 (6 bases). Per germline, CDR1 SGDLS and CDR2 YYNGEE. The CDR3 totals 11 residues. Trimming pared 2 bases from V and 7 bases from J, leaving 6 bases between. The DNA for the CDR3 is TGTGCCAGCAGCGTGGGGGCTGGCTACACCTTC. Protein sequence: CASSVGAGYTF.

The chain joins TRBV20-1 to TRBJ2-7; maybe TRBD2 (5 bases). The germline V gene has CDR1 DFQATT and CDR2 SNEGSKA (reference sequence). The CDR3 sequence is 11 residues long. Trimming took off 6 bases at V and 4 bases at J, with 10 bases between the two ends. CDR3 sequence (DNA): TGCAGTGCCTATCGCGGGTACGAGCAGTACTTC. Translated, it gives CSAYRGYEQYF.

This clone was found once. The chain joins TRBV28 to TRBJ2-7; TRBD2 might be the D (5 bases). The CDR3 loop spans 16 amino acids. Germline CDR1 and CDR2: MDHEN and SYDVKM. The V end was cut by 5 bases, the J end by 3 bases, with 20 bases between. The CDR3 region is CASSPVRGNNRYEQYF. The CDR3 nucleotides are TGTGCCAGCAGTCCCGTAAGAGGGAATAACCGCTACGAGCAGTACTTC.

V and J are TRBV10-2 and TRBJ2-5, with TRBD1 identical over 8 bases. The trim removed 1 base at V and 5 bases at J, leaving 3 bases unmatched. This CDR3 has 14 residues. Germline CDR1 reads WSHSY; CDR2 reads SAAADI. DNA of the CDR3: TGCGCCAGCAGTGAGTTGACAGGGGCCGAGACCCAGTACTTC. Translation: CASSELTGAETQYF.

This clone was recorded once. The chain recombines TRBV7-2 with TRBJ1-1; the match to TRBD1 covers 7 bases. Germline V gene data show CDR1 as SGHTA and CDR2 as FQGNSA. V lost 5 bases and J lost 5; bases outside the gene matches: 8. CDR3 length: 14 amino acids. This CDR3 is CASSPLTGPTEAFF. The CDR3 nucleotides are TGTGCCAGCAGCCCTTTGACAGGGCCAACTGAAGCTTTCTTT.

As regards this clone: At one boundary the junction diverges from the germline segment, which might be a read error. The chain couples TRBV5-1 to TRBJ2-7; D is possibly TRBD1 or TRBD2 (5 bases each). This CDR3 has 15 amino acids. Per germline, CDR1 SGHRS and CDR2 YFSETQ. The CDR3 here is CASSQHRDASLRMNF. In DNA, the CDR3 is TGCGCCAGCAGCCAGCACCGGGACGCAAGCCTACGAATGAACTTC. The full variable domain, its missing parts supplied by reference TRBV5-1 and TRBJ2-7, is KAGVTQTPRYLIKTRGQQVTLSCSPISGHRSVSWYQQTPGQGLQFLFEYFSETQRNKGNFPGRFSGRQFSNSRSEMNVSTLELGDSALYLCASSQHRDASLRMNFGPGTRLTVT.

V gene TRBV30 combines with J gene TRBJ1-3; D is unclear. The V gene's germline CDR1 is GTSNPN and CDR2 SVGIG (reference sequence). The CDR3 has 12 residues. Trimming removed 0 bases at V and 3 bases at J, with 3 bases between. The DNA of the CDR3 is TGTGCCTGGAGTGTATTTGGAAACACCATATATTTT. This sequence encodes CAWSVFGNTIYF.

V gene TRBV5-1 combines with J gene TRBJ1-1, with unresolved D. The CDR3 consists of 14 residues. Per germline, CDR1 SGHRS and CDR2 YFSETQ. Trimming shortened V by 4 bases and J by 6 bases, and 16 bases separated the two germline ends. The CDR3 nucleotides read TGCGCCAGCAGCCGCCGAGGGCCAGATGCTGAAGCTTTCTTT. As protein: CASSRRGPDAEAFF.

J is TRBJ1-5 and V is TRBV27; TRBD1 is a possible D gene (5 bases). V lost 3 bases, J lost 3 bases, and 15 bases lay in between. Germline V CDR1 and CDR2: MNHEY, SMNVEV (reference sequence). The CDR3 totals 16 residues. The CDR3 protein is CASSFAGWGNNQPQHF. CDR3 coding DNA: TGTGCCAGCAGTTTTGCGGGTTGGGGCAACAATCAGCCCCAGCATTTT.

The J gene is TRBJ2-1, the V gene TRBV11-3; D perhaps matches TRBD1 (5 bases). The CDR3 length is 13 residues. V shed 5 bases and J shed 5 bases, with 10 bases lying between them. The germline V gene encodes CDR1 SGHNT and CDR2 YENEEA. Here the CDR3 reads CASSPDSHNEQFF. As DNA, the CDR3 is TGTGCCAGCAGCCCAGACAGTCACAATGAGCAGTTCTTC.

Here the CDR3 reads CASSGTGQETQYF. The CDR3 coding sequence is TGTGCCAGCTCTGGGACAGGACAAGAGACCCAGTACTTC. This chain connects TRBV18 to TRBJ2-5, with TRBD1 identical over 8 bases. After removal of 6 bases from V and 2 bases from J, the junction contained 2 bases not matched to a gene. Looked up from germline, CDR1 is KGHSH and CDR2 is LQKENI. The CDR3 extends over 13 amino acids.

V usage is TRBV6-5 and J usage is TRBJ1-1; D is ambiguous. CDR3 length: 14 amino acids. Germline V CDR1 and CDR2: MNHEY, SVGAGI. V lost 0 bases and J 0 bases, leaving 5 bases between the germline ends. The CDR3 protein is CASSYSTVNTEAFF. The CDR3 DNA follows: TGTGCCAGCAGTTACTCGACGGTGAACACTGAAGCTTTCTTT.

The CDR3 DNA is TGTGCCAGCAGCAAAGGCCAACCTAACTATGGCTACACCTTC. Translating it yields CASSKGQPNYGYTF. This chain uses TRBV21-1 with TRBJ1-2. TRBV21-1 represents a pseudogene. The CDR3 is made up of 14 amino acids.

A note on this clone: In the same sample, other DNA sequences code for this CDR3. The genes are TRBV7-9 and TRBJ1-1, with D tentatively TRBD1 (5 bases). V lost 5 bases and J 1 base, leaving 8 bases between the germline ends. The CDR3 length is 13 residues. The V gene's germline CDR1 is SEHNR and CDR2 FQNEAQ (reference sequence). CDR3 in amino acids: CASSLGTNTEAFF. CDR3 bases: TGTGCCAGCAGCCTAGGGACGAACACTGAAGCTTTCTTT.